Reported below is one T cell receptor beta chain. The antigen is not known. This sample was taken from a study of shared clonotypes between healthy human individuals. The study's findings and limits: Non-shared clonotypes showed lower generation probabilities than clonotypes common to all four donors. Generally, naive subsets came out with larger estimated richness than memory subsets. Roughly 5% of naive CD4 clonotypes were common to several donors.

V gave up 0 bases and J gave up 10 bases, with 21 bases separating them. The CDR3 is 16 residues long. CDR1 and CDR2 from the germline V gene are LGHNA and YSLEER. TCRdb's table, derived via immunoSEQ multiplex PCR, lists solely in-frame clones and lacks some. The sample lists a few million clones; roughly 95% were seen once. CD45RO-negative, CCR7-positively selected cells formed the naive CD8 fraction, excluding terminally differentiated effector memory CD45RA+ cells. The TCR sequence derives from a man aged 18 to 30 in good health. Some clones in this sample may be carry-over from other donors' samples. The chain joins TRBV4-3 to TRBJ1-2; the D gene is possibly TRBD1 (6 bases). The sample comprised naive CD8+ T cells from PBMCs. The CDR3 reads CASSQDGGLGAAAYTF. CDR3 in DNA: TGCGCCAGCAGCCAAGATGGGGGCCTGGGGGCCGCGGCCTACACCTTC.